Detailed here is one T cell receptor beta chain. Trimming at V came to 7 bases and at J to 1 base, leaving 12 bases not matched to a gene. Germline V gene sequence: CDR1 SQVTM, CDR2 ANQGSEA. The CDR3 totals 16 residues. In the authors' workflow: Amplifying reference gene primers gave estimates of nucleated cell counts. Produced via immunoSEQ multiplex PCR; TCRdb's table is partial and in-frame only. D and trimming were read from the DNA, whereas the V and J calls and clone size are those reported in that table. This sample has some 300,000 clones, with around 86% found just once. The sample comes from a study of blood T cell repertoires in COVID-19. About the study: Samples taken during acute and convalescent COVID-19 were collected in the United States, Italy and Spain.

The TCR was taken from a man between 65 and 80 years old with acute or convalescent COVID-19. Specimen: peripheral blood. The chain joins TRBV29-1 to TRBJ2-1, with TRBD2 matching over 8 bases. In DNA form, the CDR3 reads TGCAGCGGAGACGCTAGCGGGCCCACTTCCTACAATGAGCAGTTCTTC. Protein sequence: CSGDASGPTSYNEQFF.